This T cell receptor (beta chain) was documented in a study of glioma-infiltrating T cells. The iRepertoire nested amplicon-rescue multiplex PCR amplified TCR alpha and beta CDR3s from RNA. From the multiplex PCR reads, TCRdb called clonotypes with MiXCR, one entry per CDR3 protein. The table includes around 170,000 distinct CDR3 sequences, around 45% detected once. Sequenced sample: glioma tissue, nonneoplastic brain tissue, or PBMCs (not recorded which). The receptor was isolated from a human donor with low-grade glioma or glioblastoma, undergoing nonglioma brain surgery, or in good health (not recorded which).

CDR3 in DNA: TGTGCCAGCAGTGAAGGGACAGGGGGCTTCTATGGCTACACCTTC. Translating gives CASSEGTGGFYGYTF. This sequence joins TRBV2 and TRBJ1-2; TRBD1 matches 11 bases. CDR1 SNHLY and CDR2 FYNNEI come from the germline V gene. The CDR3 sequence is 15 residues long. The ends lost 1 base at V and 4 bases at J; junction bases unmatched: 2.